This T cell receptor (beta chain) was found in a study of T cells in Graves' hyperthyroidism and ophthalmopathy. Study-level points and caveats: A 13 V-J model separated ophthalmopathy from stable hyperthyroidism.

Deletions cut 8 bases from V and 4 bases from J, with 12 bases between. The CDR3 is 13 amino acids. Looked up from germline, CDR1 is MDHEN and CDR2 is SYDVKM. Amplification of TCR beta CDR3 regions was performed using RNA transcripts as template. The TCR CDR3 first-round RT-PCR relied on the HTBI primer set. TCRdb analysed the multiplex PCR reads with MiXCR anew, one entry per CDR3 protein. The sample shows around 400,000 distinct CDR3 sequences, approximately 13% of them seen only once. This clonotype occurred many times. Its antigen is not identified. The authors obtained PBMCs from over 8.5 ml of fresh peripheral blood.

This chain connects TRBV28 to TRBJ2-1, with D perhaps matching TRBD1 or TRBD2 (5 bases each). Material: blood. This sequence was found in a woman aged 18 to 35 with Graves' hyperthyroidism. Written as DNA, the CDR3 is TGTGCCAGCTGGGGGTCGGCTTACAATGAGCAGTTCTTC. Amino acids: CASWGSAYNEQFF.